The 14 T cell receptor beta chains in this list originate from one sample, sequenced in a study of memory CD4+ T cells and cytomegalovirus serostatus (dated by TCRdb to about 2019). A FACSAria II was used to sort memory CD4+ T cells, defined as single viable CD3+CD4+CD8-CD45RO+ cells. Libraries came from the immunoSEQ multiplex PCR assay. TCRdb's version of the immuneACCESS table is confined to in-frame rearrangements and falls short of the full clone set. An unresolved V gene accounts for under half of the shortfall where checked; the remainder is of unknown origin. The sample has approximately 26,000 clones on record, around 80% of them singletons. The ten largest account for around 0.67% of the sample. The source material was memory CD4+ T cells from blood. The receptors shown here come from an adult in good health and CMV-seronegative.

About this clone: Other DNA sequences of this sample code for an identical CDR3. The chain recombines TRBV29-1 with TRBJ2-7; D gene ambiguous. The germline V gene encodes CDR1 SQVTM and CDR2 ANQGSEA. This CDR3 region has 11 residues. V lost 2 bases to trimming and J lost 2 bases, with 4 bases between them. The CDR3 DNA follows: TGCAGCGTTGAAAGGGCCTACGAGCAGTACTTC. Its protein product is CSVERAYEQYF.

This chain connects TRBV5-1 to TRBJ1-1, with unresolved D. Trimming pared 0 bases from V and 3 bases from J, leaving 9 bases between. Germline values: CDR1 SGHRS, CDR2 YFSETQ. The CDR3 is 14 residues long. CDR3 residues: CASSLDGGDTEAFF. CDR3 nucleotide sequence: TGCGCCAGCAGCTTGGATGGCGGAGACACTGAAGCTTTCTTT.

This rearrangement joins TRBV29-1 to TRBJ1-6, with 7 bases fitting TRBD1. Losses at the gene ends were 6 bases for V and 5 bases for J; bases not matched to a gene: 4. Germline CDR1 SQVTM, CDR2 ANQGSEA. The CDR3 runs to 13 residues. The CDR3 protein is CSVRGLDNSPLHF. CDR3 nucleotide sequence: TGCAGCGTGAGGGGGCTTGATAATTCACCCCTCCACTTT.

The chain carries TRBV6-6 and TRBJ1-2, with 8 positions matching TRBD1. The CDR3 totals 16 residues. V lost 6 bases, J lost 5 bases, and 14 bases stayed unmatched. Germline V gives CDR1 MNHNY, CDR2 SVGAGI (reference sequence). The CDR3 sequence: CASRAEGQAVRYGYTF. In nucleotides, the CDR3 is TGTGCCAGCAGGGCCGAGGGACAGGCCGTTAGGTATGGCTACACCTTC.

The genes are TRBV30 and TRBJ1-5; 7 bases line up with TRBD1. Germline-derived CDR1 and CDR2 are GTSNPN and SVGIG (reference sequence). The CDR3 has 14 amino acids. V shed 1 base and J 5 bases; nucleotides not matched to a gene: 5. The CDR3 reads CAWSATGLDQPQHF. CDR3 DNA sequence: TGTGCCTGGAGTGCGACAGGGCTCGATCAGCCCCAGCATTTT.

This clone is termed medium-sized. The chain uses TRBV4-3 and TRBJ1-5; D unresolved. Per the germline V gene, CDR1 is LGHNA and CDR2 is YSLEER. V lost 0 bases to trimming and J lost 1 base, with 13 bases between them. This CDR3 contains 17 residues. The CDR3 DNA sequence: TGCGCCAGCAGCCAAGAAGCGGGGAAGGAGAGCAATCAGCCCCAGCATTTT. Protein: CASSQEAGKESNQPQHF.

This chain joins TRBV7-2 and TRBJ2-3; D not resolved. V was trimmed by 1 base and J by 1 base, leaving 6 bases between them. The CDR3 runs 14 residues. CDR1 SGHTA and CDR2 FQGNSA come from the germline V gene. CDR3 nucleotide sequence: TGTGCCAGCAGCTTAGGACACCGCACAGATACGCAGTATTTT. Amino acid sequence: CASSLGHRTDTQYF.

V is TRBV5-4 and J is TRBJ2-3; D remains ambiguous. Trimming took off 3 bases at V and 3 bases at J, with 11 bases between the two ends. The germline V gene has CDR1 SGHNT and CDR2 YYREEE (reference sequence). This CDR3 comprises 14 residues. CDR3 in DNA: TGTGCCAGCAGCTCGCACTGGAAAACAGATACGCAGTATTTT. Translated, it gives CASSSHWKTDTQYF.

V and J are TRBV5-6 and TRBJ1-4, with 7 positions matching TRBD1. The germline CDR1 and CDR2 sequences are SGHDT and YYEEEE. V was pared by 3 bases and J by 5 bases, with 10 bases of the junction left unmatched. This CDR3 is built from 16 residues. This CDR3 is CASSSPRQGANEKLFF. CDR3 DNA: TGTGCCAGCAGCTCCCCACGACAGGGTGCGAATGAAAAACTGTTTTTT.

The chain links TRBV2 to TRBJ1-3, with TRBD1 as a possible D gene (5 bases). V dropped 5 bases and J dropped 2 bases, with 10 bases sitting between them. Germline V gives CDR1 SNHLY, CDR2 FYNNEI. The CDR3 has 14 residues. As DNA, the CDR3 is TGTGCCAGCAGTCTGGGACTGGCTGGAAACACCATATATTTT. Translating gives CASSLGLAGNTIYF.

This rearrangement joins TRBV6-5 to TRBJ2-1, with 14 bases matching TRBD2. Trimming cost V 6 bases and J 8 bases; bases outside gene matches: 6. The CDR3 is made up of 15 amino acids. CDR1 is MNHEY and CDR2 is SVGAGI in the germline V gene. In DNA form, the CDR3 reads TGTGCCAGCAGACGCAGACTAGCGGGGGGGCATGAGCAGTTCTTC. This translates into CASRRRLAGGHEQFF.

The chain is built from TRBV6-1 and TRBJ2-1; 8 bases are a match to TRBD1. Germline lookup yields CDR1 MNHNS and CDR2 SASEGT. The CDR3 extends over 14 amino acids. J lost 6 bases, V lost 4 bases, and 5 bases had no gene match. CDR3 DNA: TGTGCCAGCAGTGCCAGACAGGGGCCCAATGAGCAGTTCTTC. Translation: CASSARQGPNEQFF.

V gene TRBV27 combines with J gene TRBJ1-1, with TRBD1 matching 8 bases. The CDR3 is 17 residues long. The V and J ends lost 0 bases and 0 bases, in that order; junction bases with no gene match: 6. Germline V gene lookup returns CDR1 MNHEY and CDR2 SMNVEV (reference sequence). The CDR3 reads CASSLSPRTGMNTEAFF. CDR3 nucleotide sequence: TGTGCCAGCAGTTTATCCCCTCGGACAGGGATGAACACTGAAGCTTTCTTT.

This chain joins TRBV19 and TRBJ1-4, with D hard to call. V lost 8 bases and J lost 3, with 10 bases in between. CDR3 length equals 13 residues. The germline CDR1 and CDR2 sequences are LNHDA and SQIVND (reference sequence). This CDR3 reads CASETRANEKLFF. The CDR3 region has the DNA TGTGCCAGTGAAACCAGAGCTAATGAAAAACTGTTTTTT. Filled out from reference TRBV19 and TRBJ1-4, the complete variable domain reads DGGITQSPKYLFRKEGQNVTLSCEQNLNHDAMYWYRQDPGQGLRLIYYSQIVNDFQKGDIAEGYSVSREKKESFPLTVTSAQKNPTAFYLCASETRANEKLFFGSGTQLSVL.